This entry lists 19 T cell receptor beta chains sequenced from one sample in a study of blood T cell repertoires in COVID-19. Profiled with immunoSEQ multiplex PCR; TCRdb holds only in-frame clones, not every one. The sample includes around 280,000 clones, around 88% of them seen just once. The sequenced sample consisted of PBMCs or T cells enriched from blood (not recorded which). These TCRs come from a woman between 40 and 50 years old who had recovered from COVID-19.

The chain links TRBV27 to TRBJ1-1; D ambiguous. V was shortened by 4 bases and J by 1 base, with 16 bases between the two germline ends. The length of the CDR3 is 16 residues. Per germline, CDR1 MNHEY and CDR2 SMNVEV (reference sequence). In DNA, the CDR3 is TGTGCCAGCAGTTACGGCGCGGGCCTGACGAACACTGAAGCTTTCTTT. Its protein product is CASSYGAGLTNTEAFF.

V is TRBV4-1 and J is TRBJ2-7; perhaps TRBD2 as D (5 bases). The V end was cut by 4 bases, the J end by 7 bases, with 14 bases between. The CDR3 is 13 amino acids. Per the germline V gene, CDR1 is MGHRA and CDR2 is YSYEKL. CDR3 sequence: CASSLTGTGEQYF. The CDR3 DNA sequence: TGCGCCAGCAGCCTAACGGGAACGGGGGAGCAGTACTTC.

The chain has TRBV4-3 and TRBJ2-1, with 10 positions matching TRBD2. Germline CDR1 and CDR2: LGHNA and YSLEER. Unmatched junction bases numbered 7, after V lost 0 bases and J lost 2 bases. The CDR3 extends over 18 amino acids. The CDR3 reads CASSQEPLGTSAYNEQFF. Here the CDR3 DNA reads TGCGCCAGCAGCCAAGAACCACTAGGGACTAGCGCCTACAATGAGCAGTTCTTC.

J is TRBJ2-7 and V is TRBV27, with 7 bases that match TRBD1. This CDR3 is 13 amino acids long. The germline V gene has CDR1 MNHEY and CDR2 SMNVEV (reference sequence). The V and J ends lost 6 bases and 2 bases, in that order; junction bases with no gene match: 4. In DNA, the CDR3 is TGTGCCAGCAGGGGGACAGCTGCCTACGAGCAGTACTTC. This codes for CASRGTAAYEQYF.

The rearrangement links TRBV5-6 to TRBJ1-1; no clear D gene. The CDR3 spans 13 residues. Germline V CDR1 and CDR2: SGHDT, YYEEEE. V was clipped by 0 bases and J by 5 bases, with 8 bases between them. The chain's CDR3 is CASSLAVTTEAFF. The CDR3 region has the DNA TGTGCCAGCAGCTTGGCGGTAACGACTGAAGCTTTCTTT.

The V call is TRBV3-1 (or the pseudogene TRBV3-2), the J call TRBJ2-7, with D possibly matching TRBD1 (5 bases). The ends were cut back, 1 base at V and 8 bases at J, with 18 bases in the middle. Per germline, CDR1 LGHDT and CDR2 YNNKEL (reference sequence). CDR3 length: 15 residues. The CDR3 sequence is CASSQVYTPTGQQYF. The CDR3 nucleotides read TGTGCCAGCAGCCAAGTCTACACACCTACAGGACAGCAGTACTTC.

With respect to this clone: The sample has other DNA sequences that encode this CDR3 too. The rearrangement uses TRBV19 and TRBJ2-7, with D tentatively TRBD1 (6 bases). The length of the CDR3 is 13 residues. In germline, CDR1 is LNHDA, CDR2 SQIVND (reference sequence). Trimming cost V 3 bases and J 1 base, with 7 bases left between them. CDR3 protein: CASSIGTSYEQYF. The CDR3 DNA reads as TGTGCCAGTAGTATTGGGACATCCTACGAGCAGTACTTC.

The rearrangement links TRBV10-3 to TRBJ2-4, with D perhaps TRBD2 (6 bases). Trimming stripped 0 bases from V and 1 base from J, with 13 bases between. Germline V lookup: CDR1 ENHRY, CDR2 SYGVKD. CDR3 length equals 17 residues. The CDR3 sequence: CAISESSGLGAKNIQYF. CDR3 bases: TGTGCCATCAGTGAGTCGAGCGGGCTAGGGGCCAAAAACATTCAGTACTTC.

The J gene is TRBJ1-1, the V gene TRBV6-6, with D possibly matching TRBD1 (5 bases). Trimming pared 8 bases from V and 0 bases from J, leaving 10 bases between. The germline CDR1 and CDR2 sequences are MNHNY and SVGAGI (reference sequence). This CDR3 comprises 13 residues. The CDR3 region is CASSGKMNTEAFF. CDR3 nucleotide sequence: TGTGCCAGCTCAGGGAAAATGAACACTGAAGCTTTCTTT.

V gene TRBV18 combines with J gene TRBJ1-1; D is unresolved. From germline, CDR1 is KGHSH and CDR2 LQKENI. The CDR3 is made up of 13 amino acids. V lost 3 bases, J lost 5 bases, and 10 bases lay in between. The CDR3 sequence: CASSPRGGTEAFF. Written as DNA, the CDR3 is TGTGCCAGCTCACCCCGCGGAGGGACTGAAGCTTTCTTT.

The J gene is TRBJ1-1, the V gene TRBV25-1; possibly TRBD1 for D (5 bases). V shed 7 bases and J shed 3 bases, with 21 bases lying between them. The CDR3 contains 16 residues. The germline CDR1 and CDR2 sequences are MGHDK and SYGVNS. This CDR3 is CASTPIGKGSHTEAFF. The CDR3 region has the DNA TGTGCCAGCACCCCCATCGGTAAGGGGTCCCACACTGAAGCTTTCTTT.

The gene calls are TRBV7-8 and TRBJ2-3; TRBD2 aligns across 13 bases. The length of the CDR3 is 21 residues. Germline CDR1 SGHVS, CDR2 FQNEAQ. Germline trimming cut 5 bases from V and 6 bases from J; bases unmatched to any gene: 23. This CDR3 is CASSPGGWGTSGTSEGDTQYF. Written as DNA, the CDR3 is TGTGCCAGCAGCCCCGGGGGTTGGGGGACTAGCGGGACATCAGAGGGGGATACGCAGTATTTT.

This chain joins TRBV28 and TRBJ2-2; tentative D call: TRBD2 (5 bases). The CDR3 length is 14 residues. Germline CDR1 and CDR2: MDHEN and SYDVKM. Trimming pared 8 bases from V and 6 bases from J, leaving 16 bases between. For the CDR3, the DNA is TGTGCCAGCGGCGGAGGTGGTGGGGCCGGGGAGCTGTTTTTT. Its protein product is CASGGGGGAGELFF.

In this sample, this clone turned up once. The V and J genes are TRBV28 and TRBJ2-2; 14 nucleotides match TRBD2. The CDR3 covers 17 residues. The germline V gene has CDR1 MDHEN and CDR2 SYDVKM. Trimming took 6 bases from V and 1 from J; bases not matched to a gene: 4. The CDR3, as DNA: TGTGCCAGCAGATACGGGACTAGCGGGAGGAACACCGGGGAGCTGTTTTTT. As protein: CASRYGTSGRNTGELFF.

V and J are TRBV5-4 and TRBJ2-7; TRBD2 aligns across 9 bases. CDR3 length equals 16 residues. The J segment lost 6 bases and the V segment lost 1 base, leaving 11 bases of the junction unmatched. Germline V lookup: CDR1 SGHNT, CDR2 YYREEE (reference sequence). The CDR3 here is CASSLRGGRALGEQYF. The CDR3 nucleotides read TGTGCCAGCAGCTTGAGGGGCGGGAGGGCCTTGGGCGAGCAGTACTTC.

This sequence joins TRBV14 and TRBJ2-3; 7 bases fit TRBD2. This CDR3 has 14 amino acids. The trim removed 5 bases at V and 6 bases at J, leaving 8 bases unmatched. The germline gives CDR1 SGHDN, CDR2 FVKESK. CDR3 DNA sequence: TGTGCCAGCAGCTCCGGGGCGGGGGTTGATACGCAGTATTTT. This sequence encodes CASSSGAGVDTQYF.

CDR3 protein: CASSIPAGDSNEQFF. CDR3 nucleotides: TGTGCCAGTAGTATACCTGCGGGAGACTCGAATGAGCAGTTCTTC. The chain links TRBV19 to TRBJ2-1; TRBD2 agrees at 7 bases. Germline-derived CDR1 and CDR2 are LNHDA and SQIVND (reference sequence). Trimming at V came to 2 bases and at J to 7 bases, leaving 8 bases not matched to a gene. This CDR3 has 15 amino acids.

This clone was counted a single time. In nucleotides, the CDR3 is TGTGCCAGCAGCCGAGGACTAGCGGATAGCACAGATACGCAGTATTTT. Amino acids: CASSRGLADSTDTQYF. The V call is TRBV7-9, the J call TRBJ2-3, with 10 bases fitting TRBD2. V dropped 5 bases and J dropped 0; count of bases not matched to a gene: 5. CDR1 and CDR2 (germline): SEHNR, FQNEAQ (reference sequence). The CDR3 length is 16 residues.

This clone was found once. The chain is built from TRBV5-1 and TRBJ2-7; no definite D call. The CDR3 loop spans 15 amino acids. Germline V gives CDR1 SGHRS, CDR2 YFSETQ. Trimming stripped 4 bases from V and 3 bases from J, with 17 bases between. CDR3 loop: CASSPQLGEYYEQYF. The CDR3 DNA follows: TGCGCCAGCAGCCCACAACTGGGCGAGTACTACGAGCAGTACTTC.